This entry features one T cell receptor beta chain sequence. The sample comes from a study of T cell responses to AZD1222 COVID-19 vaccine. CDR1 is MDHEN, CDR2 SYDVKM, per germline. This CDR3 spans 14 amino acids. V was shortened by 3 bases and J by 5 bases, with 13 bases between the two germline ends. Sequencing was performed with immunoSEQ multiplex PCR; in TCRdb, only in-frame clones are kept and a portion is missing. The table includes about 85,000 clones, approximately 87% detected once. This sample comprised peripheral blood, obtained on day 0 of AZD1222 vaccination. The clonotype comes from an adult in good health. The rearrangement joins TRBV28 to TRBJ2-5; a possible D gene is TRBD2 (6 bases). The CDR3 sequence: CASSLWGAGETQYF. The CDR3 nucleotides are TGTGCCAGCAGTTTGTGGGGCGCGGGGGAGACCCAGTACTTC.